This T cell receptor (beta chain) originates from a study of Tregs in tolerant kidney transplant recipients. General study findings and limits: Few patients were studied, so findings need validation in larger groups.

A word on this clone: The antigen remains unidentified.

The CDR3 has 16 amino acids. The V gene lost 2 bases and the J gene lost 2 bases, with 13 bases spanning the gap. In germline, CDR1 is MGHRA, CDR2 YSYEKL. Only in-frame clones appear in the TCRdb table, and some are missing; sequencing was by immunoSEQ multiplex PCR. The table shows 74,000 or so clones, with about 91% occurring only once. The nonmyeloablative bone marrow transplants came from related graft donors, with transient mixed chimerism. Unstimulated Tregs (CD4+CD25+CD127-) and CD4+CD25- non-Tregs were sorted from PBMCs. The chain employs TRBV4-1 and TRBJ1-5, with D maybe TRBD1 (5 bases). The clonotype originates from a human patient who received a combined kidney and bone marrow transplant. Some T cells may be the graft donor's. Sample: CD4+ T cells from blood (PBMCs), taken 24 months after the transplant. Here the CDR3 reads CASSQLQVFGNQPQHF. The CDR3 bases are TGCGCCAGCAGCCAACTACAGGTATTCGGCAATCAGCCCCAGCATTTT.